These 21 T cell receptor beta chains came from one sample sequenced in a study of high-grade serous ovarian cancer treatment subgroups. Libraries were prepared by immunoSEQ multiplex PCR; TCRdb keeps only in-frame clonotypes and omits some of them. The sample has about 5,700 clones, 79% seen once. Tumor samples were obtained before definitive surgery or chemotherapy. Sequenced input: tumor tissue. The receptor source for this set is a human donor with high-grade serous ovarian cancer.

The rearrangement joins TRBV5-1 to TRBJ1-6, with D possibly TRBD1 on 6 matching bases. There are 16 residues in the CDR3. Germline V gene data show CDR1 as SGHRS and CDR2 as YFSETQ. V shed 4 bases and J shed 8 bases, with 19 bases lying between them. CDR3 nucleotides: TGCGCCAGCAGCCCCTCTTGGGGCGGGGGCCATTCACCCCTCCACTTT. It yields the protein CASSPSWGGGHSPLHF.

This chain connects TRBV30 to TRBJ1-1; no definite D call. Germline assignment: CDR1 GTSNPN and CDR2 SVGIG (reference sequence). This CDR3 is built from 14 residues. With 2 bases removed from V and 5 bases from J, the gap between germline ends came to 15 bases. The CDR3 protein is CAWSLGVGRTEAFF. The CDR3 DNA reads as TGTGCCTGGAGTTTAGGAGTGGGTCGGACTGAAGCTTTCTTT.

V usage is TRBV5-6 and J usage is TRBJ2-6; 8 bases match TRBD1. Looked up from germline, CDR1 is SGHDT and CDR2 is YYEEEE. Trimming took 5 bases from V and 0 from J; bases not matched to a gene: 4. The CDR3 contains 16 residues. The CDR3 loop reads CASRSDRASGANVLTF. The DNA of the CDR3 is TGTGCCAGCAGGTCGGACAGGGCCTCTGGGGCCAACGTCCTGACTTTC.

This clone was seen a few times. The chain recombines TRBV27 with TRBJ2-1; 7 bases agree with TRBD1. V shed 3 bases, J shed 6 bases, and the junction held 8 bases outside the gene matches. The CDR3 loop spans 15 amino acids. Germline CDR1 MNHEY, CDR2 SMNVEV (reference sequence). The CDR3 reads CASSFSDRYLNEQFF. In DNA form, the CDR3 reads TGTGCCAGCAGTTTCTCGGACAGGTATCTCAATGAGCAGTTCTTC.

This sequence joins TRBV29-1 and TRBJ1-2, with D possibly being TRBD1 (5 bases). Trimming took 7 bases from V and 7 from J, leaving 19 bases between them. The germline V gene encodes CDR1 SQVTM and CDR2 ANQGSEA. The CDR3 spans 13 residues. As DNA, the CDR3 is TGCAGCGCTCCTAAGACCAGGGAAGGTGGCTACACCTTC. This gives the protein CSAPKTREGGYTF.

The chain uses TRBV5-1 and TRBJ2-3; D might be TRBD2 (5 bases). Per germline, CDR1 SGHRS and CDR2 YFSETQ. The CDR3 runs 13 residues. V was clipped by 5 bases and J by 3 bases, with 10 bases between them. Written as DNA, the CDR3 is TGCGCCAGCAGGGTGGACTCTACAGATACGCAGTATTTT. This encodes CASRVDSTDTQYF.

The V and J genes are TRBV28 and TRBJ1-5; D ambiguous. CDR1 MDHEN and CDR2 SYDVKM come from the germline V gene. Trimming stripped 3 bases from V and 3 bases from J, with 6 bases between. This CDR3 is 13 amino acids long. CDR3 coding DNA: TGTGCCAGCAGTTTGAGCAACAATCAGCCCCAGCATTTT. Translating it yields CASSLSNNQPQHF.

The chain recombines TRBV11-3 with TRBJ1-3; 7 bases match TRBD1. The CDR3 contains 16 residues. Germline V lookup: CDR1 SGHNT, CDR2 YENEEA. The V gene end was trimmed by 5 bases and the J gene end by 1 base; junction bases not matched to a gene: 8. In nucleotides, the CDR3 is TGTGCCAGCAGCACGGGACAGTCGTTATCTGGAAACACCATATATTTT. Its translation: CASSTGQSLSGNTIYF. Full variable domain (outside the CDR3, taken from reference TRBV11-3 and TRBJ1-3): EAGVVQSPRYKIIEKKQPVAFWCNPISGHNTLYWYLQNLGQGPELLIRYENEEAVDDSQLPKDRFSAERLKGVDSTLKIQPAELGDSAVYLCASSTGQSLSGNTIYFGEGSWLTVV.

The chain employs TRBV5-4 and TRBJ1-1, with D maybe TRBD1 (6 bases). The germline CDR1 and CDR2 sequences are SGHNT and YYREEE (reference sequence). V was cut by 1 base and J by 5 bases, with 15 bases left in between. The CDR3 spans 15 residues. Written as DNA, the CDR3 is TGTGCCAGCAGCTTGTATGGGTTTAGGGGGACTGAAGCTTTCTTT. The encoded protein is CASSLYGFRGTEAFF.

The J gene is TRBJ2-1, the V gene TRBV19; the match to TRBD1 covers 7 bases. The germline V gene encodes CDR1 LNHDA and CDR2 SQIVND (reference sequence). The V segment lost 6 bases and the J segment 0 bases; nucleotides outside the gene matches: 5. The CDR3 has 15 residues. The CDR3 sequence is CASRTGTVSYNEQFF. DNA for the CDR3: TGTGCCAGTAGAACCGGGACAGTCTCCTACAATGAGCAGTTCTTC. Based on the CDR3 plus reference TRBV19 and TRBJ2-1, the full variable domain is DGGITQSPKYLFRKEGQNVTLSCEQNLNHDAMYWYRQDPGQGLRLIYYSQIVNDFQKGDIAEGYSVSREKKESFPLTVTSAQKNPTAFYLCASRTGTVSYNEQFFGPGTRLTVL.

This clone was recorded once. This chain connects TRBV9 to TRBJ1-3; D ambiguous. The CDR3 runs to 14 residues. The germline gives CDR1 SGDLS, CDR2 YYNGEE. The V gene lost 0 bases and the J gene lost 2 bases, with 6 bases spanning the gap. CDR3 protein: CASSVERPGNTIYF. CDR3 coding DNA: TGTGCCAGCAGCGTAGAACGACCTGGAAACACCATATATTTT.

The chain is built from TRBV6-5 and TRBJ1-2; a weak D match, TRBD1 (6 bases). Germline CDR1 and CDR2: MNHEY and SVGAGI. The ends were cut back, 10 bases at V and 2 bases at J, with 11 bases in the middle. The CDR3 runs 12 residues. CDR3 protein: CATRQANYGYTF. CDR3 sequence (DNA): TGTGCCACCAGACAGGCGAACTATGGCTACACCTTC.

The chain's CDR3 is CATSTEAGGPLLDTQYF. In DNA, the CDR3 is TGTGCCACCAGCACTGAAGCGGGGGGGCCGTTGTTAGATACGCAGTATTTT. V gene TRBV15 combines with J gene TRBJ2-3, with TRBD2 matching 10 bases. The CDR3 consists of 17 residues. V lost 4 bases, J lost 5 bases, and 12 bases stayed unmatched. Germline CDR1 LNHNV, CDR2 YYDKDF (reference sequence).

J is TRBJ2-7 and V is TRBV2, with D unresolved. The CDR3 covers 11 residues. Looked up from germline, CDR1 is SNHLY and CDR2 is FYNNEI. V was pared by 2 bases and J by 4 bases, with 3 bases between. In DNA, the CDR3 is TGTGCCAGCAGTGAAATATACGAGCAGTACTTC. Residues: CASSEIYEQYF.

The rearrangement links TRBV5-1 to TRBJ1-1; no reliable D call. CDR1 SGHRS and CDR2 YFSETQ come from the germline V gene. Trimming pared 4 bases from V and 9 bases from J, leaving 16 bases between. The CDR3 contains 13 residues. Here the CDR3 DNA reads TGCGCCAGCAGCCCCGACGGTAGTTCAAAAGCTTTCTTT. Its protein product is CASSPDGSSKAFF.

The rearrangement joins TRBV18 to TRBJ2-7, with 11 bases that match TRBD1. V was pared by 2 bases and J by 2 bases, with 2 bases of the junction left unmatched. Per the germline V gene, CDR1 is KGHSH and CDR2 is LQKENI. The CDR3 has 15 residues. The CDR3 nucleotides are TGTGCCAGCTCACCAATGGACAGGGGGCCCTACGAGCAGTACTTC. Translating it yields CASSPMDRGPYEQYF.

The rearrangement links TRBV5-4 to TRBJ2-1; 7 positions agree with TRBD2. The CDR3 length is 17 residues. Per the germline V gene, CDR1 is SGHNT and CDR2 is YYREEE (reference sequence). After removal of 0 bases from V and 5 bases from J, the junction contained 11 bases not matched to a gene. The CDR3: CASSLGETSRANNEQFF. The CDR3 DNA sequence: TGTGCCAGCAGCTTGGGTGAGACTAGCAGAGCCAACAATGAGCAGTTCTTC. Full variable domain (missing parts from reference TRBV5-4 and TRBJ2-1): ETGVTQSPTHLIKTRGQQVTLRCSSQSGHNTVSWYQQALGQGPQFIFQYYREEENGRGNFPPRFSGLQFPNYSSELNVNALELDDSALYLCASSLGETSRANNEQFFGPGTRLTVL.

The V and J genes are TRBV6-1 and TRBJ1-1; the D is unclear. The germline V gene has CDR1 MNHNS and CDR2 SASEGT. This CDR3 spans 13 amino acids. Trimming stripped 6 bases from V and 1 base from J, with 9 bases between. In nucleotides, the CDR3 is TGTGCCAGCAGAAATCCACAGAACACTGAAGCTTTCTTT. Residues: CASRNPQNTEAFF.

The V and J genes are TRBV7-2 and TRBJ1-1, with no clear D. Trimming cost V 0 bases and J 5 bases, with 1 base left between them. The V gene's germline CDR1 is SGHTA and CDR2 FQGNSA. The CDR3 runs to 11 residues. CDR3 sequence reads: CASSLATEAFF. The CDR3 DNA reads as TGTGCCAGCAGCTTAGCAACTGAAGCTTTCTTT. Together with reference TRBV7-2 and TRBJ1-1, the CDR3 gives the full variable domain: GAGVSQSPSNKVTEKGKDVELRCDPISGHTALYWYRQSLGQGLEFLIYFQGNSAPDKSGLPSDRFSAERTGGSVSTLTIQRTQQEDSAVYLCASSLATEAFFGQGTRLTVV.

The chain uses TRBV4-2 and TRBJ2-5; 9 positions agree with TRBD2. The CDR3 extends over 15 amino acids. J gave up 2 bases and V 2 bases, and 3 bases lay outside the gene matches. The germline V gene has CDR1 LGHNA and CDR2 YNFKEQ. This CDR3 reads CASSQQRGEQETQYF. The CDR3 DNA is TGTGCCAGCAGCCAACAGCGGGGGGAACAAGAGACCCAGTACTTC.

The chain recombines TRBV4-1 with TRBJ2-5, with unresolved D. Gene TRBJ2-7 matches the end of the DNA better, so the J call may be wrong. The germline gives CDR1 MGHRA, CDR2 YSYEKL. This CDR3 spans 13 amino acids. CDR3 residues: CASSQVGQYEQYF. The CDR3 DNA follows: TGCGCCAGCAGCCAAGTTGGGCAGTACGAGCAGTACTTC.